This TCR beta chain emerged from a study of control samples from healthy donors and cancer patients. Only in-frame clones appear in the TCRdb table, and some are missing; sequencing was by immunoSEQ multiplex PCR. The data contain approximately 130,000 clones, approximately 87% of them singletons. This CDR3 is built from 15 residues. Looked up from germline, CDR1 is MNHNS and CDR2 is SASEGT. Trimming left V 1 base short and J 3 bases short, with 7 bases between. The V call is TRBV6-1, the J call TRBJ2-6; D gene unclear. Source material: blood. This TCR was recovered from a man in his 60s in good health. CDR3 in amino acids: CASSEGGSGANVLTF. In nucleotides, the CDR3 is TGTGCCAGCAGTGAAGGGGGAAGTGGGGCCAACGTCCTGACTTTC.